These T cell receptor beta chains were read from a single sample in a study of T cell repertoires in cytomegalovirus infection. One entry per CDR3 protein results from TCRdb running MiXCR on the reads. The table records around 310,000 distinct CDR3 sequences, almost 30% of them present only once. Their recognized antigens are unknown. The sequencing used cultured PBMCs, collected from culture after CMV antigen stimulation. The receptors originated from a human donor in good health (CMV status not recorded). Some clones in this sample may be carry-over from other donors' samples. Each CDR3 is given with its conserved first and last residue. D genes are given only for firm matches. Some rows have no size entry. The others give once, few or many, or a class for an expanded clone.

V	size	D	J	DNA	CDR3
TRBV6-5	-	-	TRBJ1-1	TGTGCCAGCAGCAGTTTCGATCCGAACACTGAAGCTTTCTTT	CASSSFDPNTEAFF
TRBV12-3/TRBV12-4	many	-	TRBJ1-1	TGTGCCAGCAGTTTACGGGGTAGCGTCACTGAAGCTTTCTTT	CASSLRGSVTEAFF
TRBV19	many	-	TRBJ1-5	TGTGCCAGTAGTCCGGAGGGGCTCCGCAATCAGCCCCAGCATTTT	CASSPEGLRNQPQHF
TRBV6-5	-	TRBD1	TRBJ1-1	TGTGCCAGCAGTATGAGGACAGGGGATGAAGCTTTCTTT	CASSMRTGDEAFF
TRBV15	-	TRBD2	TRBJ2-4	TGTGCCACCAGCAGAGATACCCTAGCGGGCGCCCAGGTTCAGTACTTC	CATSRDTLAGAQVQYF
TRBV2	few	TRBD1	TRBJ2-3	TGTGCCAGCAGATGGCGGGACAGGGGCACAGATACGCAGTATTTT	CASRWRDRGTDTQYF
TRBV7-9	-	TRBD2	TRBJ2-1	TGTGCCAGCAGCACCGGGACTAGCGGGGGGGCAATGAGTTCCTACAATGAGCAGTTCTTC	CASSTGTSGGAMSSYNEQFF
TRBV7-3	-	TRBD1	TRBJ2-1	TGTGCCAGCAGCTCTTTAGGACAGGGGGCTGATGAGCAGTTCTTC	CASSSLGQGADEQFF
TRBV5-5	-	-	TRBJ1-1	TGTGCCAGCAGCTCCGGAGGGGTGAAGAACACTGAAGCTTTCTTT	CASSSGGVKNTEAFF
TRBV7-3	few	TRBD2	TRBJ2-3	TGTGCCAGCAGCGTCAGACTAGCAGGCACAGATACGCAGTATTTT	CASSVRLAGTDTQYF
TRBV14	-	-	TRBJ1-2	TGTGCCAGCAGCCAAGGAGGGGCGCGTCTTGGCTACACCTTC	CASSQGGARLGYTF
TRBV2	-	-	TRBJ1-1	TGTGCCAGCGGCACAGCGACCATGAACACTGAAGCTTTCTTT	CASGTATMNTEAFF
TRBV11-2	-	-	TRBJ2-5	TGTGCCAGCAGCTACCGTGGGTCCGTCCAAGAGACCCAGTACTTC	CASSYRGSVQETQYF
TRBV12-3/TRBV12-4	-	-	TRBJ2-7	TGTGCCAGCAGTCGCCGACAGATCCACGAGCAGTACTTC	CASSRRQIHEQYF
TRBV11-1	-	TRBD2	TRBJ2-7	TGTGCCAGCAGCTTAGTTTGGTCGGCTAGCGGAAATTTCGAGCAGTACTTC	CASSLVWSASGNFEQYF
TRBV3-1	-	-	TRBJ2-7	TGTGCCAGCAGCCCCGGACACGGACCCTACGAGCAGTACTTC	CASSPGHGPYEQYF
TRBV29-1	-	TRBD1	TRBJ1-1	TGCAGCGTGGCGACAGGGGGTCACACTGAAGCTTTCTTT	CSVATGGHTEAFF
TRBV7-6	many	-	TRBJ2-5	TGTGCCAGCAGCTCGCGACAGGGAGGGACCCAGTACTTC	CASSSRQGGTQYF
TRBV6-6	few	TRBD2	TRBJ2-1	TGTGCCAGCAGTTACCGACTAGCGGGAGTCAATGAGCAGTTCTTC	CASSYRLAGVNEQFF
TRBV19	-	-	TRBJ1-1	TGTGCCAGTAGGGGGGAAGGGGCCACTGAAGCTTTCTTT	CASRGEGATEAFF
TRBV5-1	few	-	TRBJ2-7	TGCGCCAGCTCCCCAGGAGGCCAGTCCTACGAGCAGTACTTC	CASSPGGQSYEQYF
TRBV10-3	-	TRBD2	TRBJ2-1	TGTGCCATCAGTGAAGCCCCTAGCGGGGGCTCCTACAATGAGCAGTTCTTC	CAISEAPSGGSYNEQFF
TRBV14	-	TRBD1	TRBJ1-1	TGTGCCAGCAGCCACAGACAGGGGAATGAGTGGAACACTGAAGCTTTCTTT	CASSHRQGNEWNTEAFF
TRBV18	-	TRBD1	TRBJ1-3	TGTGCCAGCTCACCACCCTCCGACAGGGGGAACACCATATATTTT	CASSPPSDRGNTIYF
TRBV20-1	-	TRBD2	TRBJ2-7	TGCAGTGCTAGACCCACTAGCGGGGGGGCCGGGCAGTACTTC	CSARPTSGGAGQYF
TRBV4-2	few	TRBD1	TRBJ2-5	TGTGCCAGCAGCCGCTCGGGACAGGAGGAGACCCAGTACTTC	CASSRSGQEETQYF
TRBV19	-	TRBD1	TRBJ2-1	TGTGCCAGTATCAAGGACAGGAGCTCCTACAATGAGCAGTTCTTC	CASIKDRSSYNEQFF
TRBV10-3	many	TRBD1	TRBJ2-7	TGTGCCATCAGGGATAGACAGGGTGGTCCGGTAGACGAGCAGTACTTC	CAIRDRQGGPVDEQYF
TRBV4-1	-	-	TRBJ1-1	TGTGCCAGCAGCCGACCTGGACCTCGTCCTAACGAGGACACTGAAGCTTTCTTT	CASSRPGPRPNEDTEAFF
TRBV6-6	few	-	TRBJ1-2	TGTGCCAGCAGTTACTATTCGACAGACTATGGCTACACCTTC	CASSYYSTDYGYTF
TRBV2	-	-	TRBJ1-5	TGTGCCAGCAGAGGCCGTGGAGGTAATAGCAATCAGCCCCAGCATTTT	CASRGRGGNSNQPQHF
TRBV6-2/TRBV6-3	medium-sized	-	TRBJ2-2	TGTGCCAGCAGTTACCCACAGGAGCTGTTTTTT	CASSYPQELFF
TRBV12-3/TRBV12-4	few	-	TRBJ1-2	TGTGCCAGCAGCCTACAGTCACAGTTGAACTATGGCTACACCTTC	CASSLQSQLNYGYTF
TRBV6-1	-	TRBD2	TRBJ2-3	TGTGCCAGCAGTTCTCTGGGACTAGCGGGTGTAGATACGCAGTATTTT	CASSSLGLAGVDTQYF
TRBV12-5	many	-	TRBJ1-1	TGTGCTAGTGGTCTACCCTGGGCACTGAACACTGAAGCTTTCTTT	CASGLPWALNTEAFF
TRBV4-1	-	TRBD1	TRBJ2-7	TGCGCCAGCAGCCAAGGGGTGATAGGGGGCCATCGCTACGAGCAGTACTTC	CASSQGVIGGHRYEQYF